This T cell receptor (beta chain) was captured in a study of OX40 agonist ivuxolimab in advanced cancers. In the study overall: Dose-escalation subjects each had hepatocellular carcinoma, melanoma, renal cell or head and neck cancer. Three patients, one with hepatocellular carcinoma and two with cutaneous melanoma, achieved partial responses.

The CDR3 has 16 residues. J gave up 2 bases and V 2 bases, and 9 bases lay outside the gene matches. CDR1 is SGHAT and CDR2 is FQNNGV in the germline V gene. Some clones are missing from TCRdb's copy, which holds only in-frame ones; the method was immunoSEQ multiplex PCR. The sample carries over 40,000 clones, almost 85% recorded once. The sequence came from an adult with an advanced solid tumor such as melanoma, head and neck, liver or kidney cancer. The chain carries TRBV11-2 and TRBJ2-7, with 7 positions matching TRBD2. Here the sequenced sample was CD4+ or CD8+ T cells sorted from blood, taken in a trial of the OX40 agonist ivuxolimab. The CDR3 loop is CASSLNFVAGAYEQYF. The CDR3 DNA sequence: TGTGCCAGCAGCTTAAATTTCGTAGCGGGTGCCTACGAGCAGTACTTC.